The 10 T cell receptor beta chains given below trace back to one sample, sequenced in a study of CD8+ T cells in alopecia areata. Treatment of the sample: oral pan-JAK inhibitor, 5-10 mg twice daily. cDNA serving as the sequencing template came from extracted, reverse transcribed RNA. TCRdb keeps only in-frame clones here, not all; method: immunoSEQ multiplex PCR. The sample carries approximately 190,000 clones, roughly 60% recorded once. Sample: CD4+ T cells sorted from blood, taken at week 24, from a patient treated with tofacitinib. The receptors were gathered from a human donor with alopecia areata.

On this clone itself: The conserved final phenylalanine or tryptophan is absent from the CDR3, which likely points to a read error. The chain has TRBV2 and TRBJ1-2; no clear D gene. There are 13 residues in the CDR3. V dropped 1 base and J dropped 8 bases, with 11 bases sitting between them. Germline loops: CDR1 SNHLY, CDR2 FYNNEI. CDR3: CASSEVRGPGYTL. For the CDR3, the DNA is TGTGCCAGCAGTGAAGTACGAGGGCCCGGCTACACCCTC.

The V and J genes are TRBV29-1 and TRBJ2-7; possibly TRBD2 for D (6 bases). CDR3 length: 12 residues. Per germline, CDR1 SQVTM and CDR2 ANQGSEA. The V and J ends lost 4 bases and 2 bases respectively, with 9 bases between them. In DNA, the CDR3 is TGCAGCGTTGGTACGGGAGCCTACGAGCAGTACTTC. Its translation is CSVGTGAYEQYF.

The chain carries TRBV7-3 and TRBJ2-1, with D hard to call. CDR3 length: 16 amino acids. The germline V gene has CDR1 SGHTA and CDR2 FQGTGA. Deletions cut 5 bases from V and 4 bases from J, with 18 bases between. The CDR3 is CASSPSPDRSYNEQFF. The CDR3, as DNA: TGTGCCAGCAGCCCGTCTCCAGACCGATCTTACAATGAGCAGTTCTTC.

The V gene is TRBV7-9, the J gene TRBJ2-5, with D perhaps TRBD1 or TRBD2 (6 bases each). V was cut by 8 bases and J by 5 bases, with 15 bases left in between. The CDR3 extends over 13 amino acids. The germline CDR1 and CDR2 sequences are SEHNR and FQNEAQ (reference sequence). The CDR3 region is CASGPSGAETQYF. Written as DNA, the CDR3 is TGTGCCAGCGGGCCCTCGGGGGCGGAGACCCAGTACTTC.

The CDR3: CASSGDREVETQYF. For the CDR3, the DNA is TGTGCCAGCAGTGGGGACAGGGAAGTTGAGACCCAGTACTTC. J is TRBJ2-5 and V is TRBV28, with 9 bases matching TRBD1. The junction had 6 bases not matched to a gene; V was cut back by 5 bases and J by 5 bases. Germline V CDR1 and CDR2: MDHEN, SYDVKM. The CDR3 is 14 amino acids.

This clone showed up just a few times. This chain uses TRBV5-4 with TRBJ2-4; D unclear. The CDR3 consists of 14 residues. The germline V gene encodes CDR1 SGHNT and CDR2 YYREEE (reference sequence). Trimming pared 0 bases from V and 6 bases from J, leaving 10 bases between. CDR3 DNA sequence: TGTGCCAGCAGCTTGGCTGGTAGTAGAAACATTCAGTACTTC. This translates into CASSLAGSRNIQYF.

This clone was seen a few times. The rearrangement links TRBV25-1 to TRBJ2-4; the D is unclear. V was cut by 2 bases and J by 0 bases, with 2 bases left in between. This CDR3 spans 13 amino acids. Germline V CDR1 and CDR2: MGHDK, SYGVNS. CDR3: CASSEVAKNIQYF. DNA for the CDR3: TGTGCCAGCAGTGAAGTAGCCAAAAACATTCAGTACTTC.

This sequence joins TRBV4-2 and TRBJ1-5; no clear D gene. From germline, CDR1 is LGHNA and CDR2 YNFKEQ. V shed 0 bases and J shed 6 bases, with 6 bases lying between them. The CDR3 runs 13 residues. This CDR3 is CASSQEGGQPQHF. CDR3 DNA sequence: TGTGCCAGCAGCCAAGAGGGTGGTCAGCCCCAGCATTTT.

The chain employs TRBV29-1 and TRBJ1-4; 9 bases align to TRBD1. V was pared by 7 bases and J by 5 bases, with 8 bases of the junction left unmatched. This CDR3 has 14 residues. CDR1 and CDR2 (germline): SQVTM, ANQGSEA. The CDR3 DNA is TGCAGCGCAACCCCGGGACAGGGCAATGAAAAACTGTTTTTT. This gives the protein CSATPGQGNEKLFF. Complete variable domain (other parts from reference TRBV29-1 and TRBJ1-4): SAVISQKPSRDICQRGTSLTIQCQVDSQVTMMFWYRQQPGQSLTLIATANQGSEATYESGFVIDKFPISRPNLTFSTLTVSNMSPEDSSIYLCSATPGQGNEKLFFGSGTQLSVL.

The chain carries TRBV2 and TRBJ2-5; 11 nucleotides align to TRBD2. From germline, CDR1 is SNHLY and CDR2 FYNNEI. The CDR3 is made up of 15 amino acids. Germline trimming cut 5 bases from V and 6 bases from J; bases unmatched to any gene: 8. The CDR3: CASSLLAGGLQTQYF. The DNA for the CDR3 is TGTGCCAGCAGTTTGCTAGCGGGAGGACTGCAGACCCAGTACTTC.